The present entry profiles one T cell receptor (beta chain) with its context. In this sample, this clone turned up a few times. Its antigen has not been determined. It has no much larger one-base neighbor in the sample; base qualities were not kept. Including cysteine and phenylalanine, the CDR3 has 15 amino acids. Only CDR3 DNA is held: 45 bases, read in frame from base 1. The germline V gene gives CDR1 as KGHSH and CDR2 as LQKENI. Trimming accounts for 3 bases at V and 5 bases at J, while the number of junction bases matched to no gene is 7. The sample belongs to a study of cytomegalovirus exposure and HLA in healthy donors (dated by TCRdb to about 2017). General notes on the study: An earlier analysis of several hundred of the donors reported 276 Gb of sequence data and 95 million to 140 million unique TCR beta sequences obtained from roughly 180 million T cells. Every repertoire in the discovery cohort had been generated on one and the same sequencing platform. The number of typed donors differed by locus: roughly 629-640 for A, B, C, DRB1 and DQB1; approximately 520 for DQA1; some 590 for DPA1; and some 470 for DPB1. Among the roughly 430 genotyped donors, more than 70% belonged to the genetic ancestry cluster associated with self-reported Caucasian donors. Besides the first cohort of about 730 subjects, a separate validation cohort made up of over a hundred different subjects was used. Donor age, sex, ethnicity and CMV serostatus were compiled alongside the repertoire data. Because of strong linkage in the cohort, 5 or 6 DR-DQ haplotypes were treated as single units for association and clustering. The aim of the study was to test whether cataloging public T cell receptors could identify signatures of past pathogen exposure. HLA typing included class I and class II loci at four-digit resolution. Among approximately 370 genotyped donors of the cohort, an average of approximately 240,000 unique TCR beta nucleotide sequences was sequenced per donor, of which about 19% were non-productive. An earlier analysis of more than 450 of the donors used high-throughput TCR beta sequencing to judge whether each TCR beta V gene segment behaved as functional or pseudogenic. In the later analysis, no new phenotypic data were used to find candidate immune exposures; instead, reliance was placed on TCR beta sequences and their occurrence across donors. Using immunosequencing, the study profiled T cell repertoires from fewer than 700 subjects and related those repertoires to cytomegalovirus serostatus. In a later genetic analysis, genome-wide SNP genotypes for 398 of the 666 donors were used, and that subset was treated as a discovery cohort. In a later analysis, previously published TCR beta repertoires from 670 or so donors were re-analyzed and high-resolution HLA genotyping was added so that TCR occurrence patterns could be studied. Around 320 gigabases of sequencing data and approximately 85 million unique TCR sequences were included in an early release covering 550 to 800 HLA-typed donors. To predict cytomegalovirus infection status, the study combined high-throughput TCR immunosequencing, statistical association of individual TCRs with disease status, and machine learning.

The cohort consisted of some 730 healthy bone marrow donors. At the time of sampling, every cohort member was nominally healthy, though immune exposures that went unrecorded were likely present. The donor was CMV seropositive and belonged to the group of 250 to 300 seropositive cohort members. A peripheral blood sample was collected from each donor, and TCR beta sequencing was performed on peripheral blood mononuclear cells. The Qiagen DNeasy Blood Extraction Kit was used to extract genomic DNA from the blood cell samples. The full study reports these points: In a later analysis, TCR association rates were found to vary across HLA loci, with the most associated TCRs seen for DRB1 alleles and the fewest for HLA-C alleles. Because some donors lacked HLA typing at each locus, the association tests relied only on the typed subset. Across donors, most TCR sequences were observed very rarely, whereas some public TCRs were present in many individuals. A further reported finding was that TCR beta sequences accurately predicted the HLA-A and HLA-B alleles for most subjects in the first cohort. According to the authors, the approach could potentially be generalized to other disease states and immunological phenotypes. According to a later analysis, most CMV-associated TCR beta chains appeared to be HLA-restricted, and the HLA associations seemed to be driven largely by CMV exposure. Immune exposure information for the cohort was limited to CMV serostatus. Three of the identified cytomegalovirus-associated TCR beta chains were confirmed in vitro to be specific for cytomegalovirus antigens. In both the original and validation cohorts, the classifier was reported to diagnose cytomegalovirus status with high specificity and sensitivity. The earlier analysis of about 600 of the donors excluded 15 to 20 rarely observed V segments, including chromosome 9 orphons, because counts were too low. A later genetic analysis associated a missense DCLRE1C variant with V-gene and J-gene trimming of TCR beta chains, and an independent cohort replicated the association. Some IMGT-functional V segments, including TRBV6-2 and TRBV6-3, could not be told apart with the 87-base-pair reads, so those segments were excluded. In a later analysis, HLA-associated TCR beta chains were found to be more clonally expanded and to have lower generation probabilities than equally common non-associated chains. A cluster of highly shared sequence variants was judged likely to represent a technical artifact of the sequencing pipeline. A total of 164 TCR beta chains were listed by the study as associated with cytomegalovirus. In this cohort, only TCR beta chains were sequenced, and detectable features were limited by the absence of alpha or paired-chain data. In a later genetic analysis, fewer N-insertions in productive TCRs were reported among donors in an Asian-associated ancestry cluster than the roughly 700-donor mean. In a later analysis, several top co-occurrence clusters were reported to appear linked to parvovirus B19, influenza, CMV and Epstein-Barr virus. In a later analysis, 16,951 TCR beta sequences were associated with specific HLA alleles at a false discovery rate of 0.05. The presence/absence analyses assumed that sequencing depth was roughly uniform across donors, and that assumption may not be true. Broadly in line with IMGT annotations, most TCR beta V segments showed up in productive rearrangements about 87% or about 30% of the time in an earlier analysis of approximately 600 of the donors. When HLA alleles, especially DR and DQ, strongly co-occurred, attributing TCR associations to individual alleles was difficult. Linkage disequilibrium might explain the correlated functional status among segregating V segments, but an unknown experimental factor could not be excluded.

The protocol used for the library was the immunoSEQ multiplex PCR assay. For the multiplex PCR, a mixture combining 60 forward primers for TCR Vbeta segments and 13 reverse primers for TCR Jbeta segments was used. The CDR3 region of rearranged TCR beta genes was amplified from genomic DNA with a multiplex PCR assay. Amplified TCR beta libraries were sequenced as 87-base-pair reads on the Illumina HiSeq System. Per the source publication's procedure: A later analysis tallied 80 million to 95 million unique TCR beta chains across the 600 to 700 repertoires, and some 10 million of those chains were shared by two or more donors. Raw reads were error-corrected and collapsed into unique sequences by a nearest-neighbor algorithm in which closely related sequences were merged to remove PCR and sequencing errors. CDR3 sequences were aligned to IMGT reference sequences to assign V, D and J gene segments. For a sequence to be retained, a match of at least six nucleotides to both a V gene segment and a J gene segment was required. A rearrangement counted as productive if the CDR3 had no stop codons and remained in frame with V and J, and every other rearrangement counted as non-productive. Following IMGT convention, CDR3 was defined as the stretch from the second conserved V-encoded cysteine to the conserved J-encoded phenylalanine. The earlier analysis of about 590 of the donors excluded sequences that lacked an unambiguous match to a single V gene segment. In an earlier analysis of approximately 560 of the donors, a V segment was called functional when productive rearrangements were above 56.7%, and segregating when the standard deviation between donors exceeded 5%. A statistical classification framework was developed to diagnose cytomegalovirus status using the catalog of TCR beta chain sequences. V and J gene assignment, in a later analysis, came from comparing TCR nucleotide sequences with IMGT/GENE-DB human TR gene sequences. In a later analysis, CDR3 sequences and most-parsimonious VDJ recombination scenarios were assigned using the TCRdist pipeline. In a later analysis, each TCR beta chain was defined by its CDR3 amino acid sequence together with its V-gene family, and reads without a unique V-gene family were excluded. In a later analysis, around 650 highly shared, low-generation-probability nucleotide sequences were removed to address suspected cross-contamination and a sequencing artifact. For each public chain, a later analysis derived a clonal expansion index from normalized ranks of inferred template counts within each repertoire. In a later analysis, generation probabilities were computed with a VDJ recombination model fitted to out-of-frame rearrangements, and the resulting probabilities were checked against IGoR. In a later analysis, hypergeometric tests were used to score TCR-TCR, TCR-HLA and TCR-CMV co-occurrence, with a repertoire-size bias correction applied to TCR pairs. False discovery rates were estimated in a later analysis by permuting HLA or CMV assignments 20 times. In a later analysis, co-occurring TCRs were grouped using DBSCAN, with TCRdist sequence similarity added in when clustering inside HLA-allele-positive subsets. Repertoires with fewer than 30,000 or more than 120,000 public chains were left out of co-occurrence clustering, as were about 5 repertoires with anomalous nucleotide sharing. TCRdb carries this immuneACCESS record with in-frame sequences only. Its versions omit some clonotypes, under half of them owing to an unresolved V gene in the studies checked, with the rest unexplained. V, J and clone size are those of that table, while D and trimming were read from the DNA. A total of more than 150,000 clones appear in this sample, about 80% of them only once. Clones ranked in the top ten supply 11% to 15% of the sample.

Input material: PBMCs. The receptor chain draws on TRBV18 and TRBJ1-1, with 9 central nucleotides matching TRBD1. This clonotype originated in a man aged 50-59 years in good health and CMV-seropositive. The DNA sequence reads TGTGCCAGCTCACCGTTGGGACAGGGAGGTACTGAAGCTTTCTTT. It encodes CASSPLGQGGTEAFF.